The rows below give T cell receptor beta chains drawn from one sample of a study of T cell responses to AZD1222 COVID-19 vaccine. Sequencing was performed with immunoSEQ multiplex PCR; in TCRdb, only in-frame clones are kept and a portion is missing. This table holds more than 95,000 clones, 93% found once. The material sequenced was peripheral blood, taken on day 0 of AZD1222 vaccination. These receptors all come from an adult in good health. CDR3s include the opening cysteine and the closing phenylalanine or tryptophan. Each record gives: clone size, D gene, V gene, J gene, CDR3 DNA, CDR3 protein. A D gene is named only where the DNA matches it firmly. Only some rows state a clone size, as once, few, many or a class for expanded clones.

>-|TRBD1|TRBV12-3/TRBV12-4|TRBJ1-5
TGTGCCAGCAGTTCAGGGGGGGATCCCCAGCATTTT
CASSSGGDPQHF
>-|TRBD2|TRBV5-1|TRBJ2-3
TGCGCCAGCAGCTTAGAAGCGGGAGGGCGGGATACGCAGTATTTT
CASSLEAGGRDTQYF
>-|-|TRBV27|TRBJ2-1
TGTGCCAGCAGTTTAGGGGACCTCTACAATGAGCAGTTCTTC
CASSLGDLYNEQFF
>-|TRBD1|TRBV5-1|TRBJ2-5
TGCGCCAGCAGCCCGCGGACAGGCCACCGGGAGACCCAGTACTTC
CASSPRTGHRETQYF
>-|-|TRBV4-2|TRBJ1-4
TGTGCCAGCAGCCAAGTTGGGGAGTCAACTAATGAAAAACTGTTTTTT
CASSQVGESTNEKLFF
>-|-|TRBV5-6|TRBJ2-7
TGTGCCAGCAGCTTGGTAGAGGCAGTCTACGAGCAGTACTTC
CASSLVEAVYEQYF
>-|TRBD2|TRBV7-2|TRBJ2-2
TGTGCCAGCACGGGACTAGCGGCGGAGGACACCGGGGAGCTGTTTTTT
CASTGLAAEDTGELFF
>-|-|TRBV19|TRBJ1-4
TGTGCCAGTAGCCTCCTCGGGATAACGGTAAACGAAAAACTGTTTTTT
CASSLLGITVNEKLFF
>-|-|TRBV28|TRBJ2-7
TGTGCCAGCAGTTTATCTGACGAACTAGCCGAGCAGTACTTC
CASSLSDELAEQYF
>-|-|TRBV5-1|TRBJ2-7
TGCGCCAGCAGCTTGGGGGCCGGGAGTCAGTACTTC
CASSLGAGSQYF
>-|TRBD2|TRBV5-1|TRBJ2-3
TGCGCCAGCAGCTTAGTGATAGCGGGAGATAGCACAGATACGCAGTATTTT
CASSLVIAGDSTDTQYF
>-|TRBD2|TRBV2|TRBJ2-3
TGTGCCAGCAGTGGCGGCGGGAGGGCCGTTTTTGATACGCAGTATTTT
CASSGGGRAVFDTQYF
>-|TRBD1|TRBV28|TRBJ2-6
TGTGCCAGCAGGTCTACAGGGGATCCCAACGTCCTGACTTTC
CASRSTGDPNVLTF
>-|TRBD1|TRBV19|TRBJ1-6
TGTGCCAGTAGTCCCAAGGGACAGGGGAATTCACCCCTCCACTTT
CASSPKGQGNSPLHF
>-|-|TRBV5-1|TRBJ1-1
TGCGCCAGCAGCTTGAGCGAGAACACTGAAGCTTTCTTT
CASSLSENTEAFF
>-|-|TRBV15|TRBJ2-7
TGTGCCACCAGCAGAGATCTAACCGTCCGGGTAGAGCAGTACTTC
CATSRDLTVRVEQYF
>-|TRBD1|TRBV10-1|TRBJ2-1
TGCGCCAGCAGTGAGAACAGGGGGACCTACAATGAGCAGTTCTTC
CASSENRGTYNEQFF
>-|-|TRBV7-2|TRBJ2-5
TGTGCCAGCAGCTTTGGAACCTTCCAAGAGACCCAGTACTTC
CASSFGTFQETQYF
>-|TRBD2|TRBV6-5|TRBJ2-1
TGTGCCAGCAGAAATATAGCGGGAGGGAATGAGCAGTTCTTC
CASRNIAGGNEQFF
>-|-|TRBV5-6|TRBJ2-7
TGTGCCAGCAGCCCTAGGACAGCTCGAGGAGAGCAGTACTTC
CASSPRTARGEQYF
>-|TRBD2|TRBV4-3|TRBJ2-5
TGCGCCAGCAGCCAAGGGTCCGGGACTAGCGGGAGCGGGTGGGAGACCCAGTACTTC
CASSQGSGTSGSGWETQYF
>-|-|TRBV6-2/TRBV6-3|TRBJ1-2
TGTGCCAGCAGCCTAATGGGCGGCTACACCTTC
CASSLMGGYTF
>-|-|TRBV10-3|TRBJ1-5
TGTGCCATCAGTGATACACTGCAGGGGAATCAGCCCCAGCATTTT
CAISDTLQGNQPQHF
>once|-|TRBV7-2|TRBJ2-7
TGTGCCAGCAGCGTAGTAGGGGTTCTTAGGGGCGAGCAGTACTTC
CASSVVGVLRGEQYF
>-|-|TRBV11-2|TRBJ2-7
TGTGCCAGCAGCTTAGGAACCCCTTTGTCGTCCGAGCAGTACTTC
CASSLGTPLSSEQYF
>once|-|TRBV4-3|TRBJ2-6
TGCGCCAGCAGCCAAGATGGCTCTGGGGCCAACGTCCTGACTTTC
CASSQDGSGANVLTF
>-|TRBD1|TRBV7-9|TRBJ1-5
TGTGCCAGCAGCGTCGGACAGGGGTTTCCGCCCCAGCATTTT
CASSVGQGFPPQHF
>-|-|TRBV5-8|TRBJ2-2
TGTGCCAGCAGCCGTGGGGCCGGGGAGCTGTTTTTT
CASSRGAGELFF
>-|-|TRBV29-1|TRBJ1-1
TGCAGTTTCAGGGACCAGGCTGAAGCTTTCTTT
CSFRDQAEAFF
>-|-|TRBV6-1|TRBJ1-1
TGTGCCAGCAGTGAAGCTCCGGTGGCCACGATGAGAGAAGGAACTTTCTTT
CASSEAPVATMREGTFF
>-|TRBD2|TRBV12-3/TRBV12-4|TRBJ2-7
TGTGCCAGCAGTTTAACTAGCGGGCACGAGCAGTACTTC
CASSLTSGHEQYF
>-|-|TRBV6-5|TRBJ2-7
TGTGCCAGCAGTTACCCCCCCTACGAGCAGTACTTC
CASSYPPYEQYF
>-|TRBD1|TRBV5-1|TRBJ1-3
TGCGCCAGCAGCACCTTACCCACAGGGGCTGGAAACACCATATATTTT
CASSTLPTGAGNTIYF
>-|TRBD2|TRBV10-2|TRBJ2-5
TGCGCCAGCAGAGGACTAGCGGGAGGGGTCCAAGAGACCCAGTACTTC
CASRGLAGGVQETQYF
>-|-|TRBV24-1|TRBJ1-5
TGTGCCACCAGTGCAACAGGGCGAAATCAGCCCCAGCATTTT
CATSATGRNQPQHF
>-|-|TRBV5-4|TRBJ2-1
TGTGCCAGCAGCCTGACAGCAAACTGGGATGAGCAGTTCTTC
CASSLTANWDEQFF
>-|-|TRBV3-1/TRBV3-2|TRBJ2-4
TGTGCCAGCAGCCAAATCGGGGACATTCAGTACTTC
CASSQIGDIQYF